This T cell receptor (beta chain) comes out of a study of T cells and copy number aberrations in small-cell lung cancer. The study's findings and limits: Tumors showed lower T-cell density, richness and clonality than adjacent lung, though density did not differ significantly. A small sample size limited this study; results need validation.

Clones were read by immunoSEQ multiplex PCR, and TCRdb kept only the in-frame ones, dropping some. The sample holds some 10,000 clones, 60% to 80% seen once. A word on this clone: The antigen remains unidentified.

No donor received chemotherapy or radiotherapy before surgery, nor immunotherapy before or after it. Input material: normal tissue next to the tumor. This clonotype was sampled from a man in his 60s with small cell lung cancer.

CDR3 amino acids: CASSLTTRDYEQYF. CDR3 sequence (DNA): TGTGCCAGCAGCTTAACCACACGAGACTACGAGCAGTACTTC. The J gene is TRBJ2-7, the V gene TRBV11-3; D gene ambiguous. Germline V lookup: CDR1 SGHNT, CDR2 YENEEA. Trimming shortened V by 2 bases and J by 3 bases, and 11 bases separated the two germline ends. This CDR3 region has 14 residues.